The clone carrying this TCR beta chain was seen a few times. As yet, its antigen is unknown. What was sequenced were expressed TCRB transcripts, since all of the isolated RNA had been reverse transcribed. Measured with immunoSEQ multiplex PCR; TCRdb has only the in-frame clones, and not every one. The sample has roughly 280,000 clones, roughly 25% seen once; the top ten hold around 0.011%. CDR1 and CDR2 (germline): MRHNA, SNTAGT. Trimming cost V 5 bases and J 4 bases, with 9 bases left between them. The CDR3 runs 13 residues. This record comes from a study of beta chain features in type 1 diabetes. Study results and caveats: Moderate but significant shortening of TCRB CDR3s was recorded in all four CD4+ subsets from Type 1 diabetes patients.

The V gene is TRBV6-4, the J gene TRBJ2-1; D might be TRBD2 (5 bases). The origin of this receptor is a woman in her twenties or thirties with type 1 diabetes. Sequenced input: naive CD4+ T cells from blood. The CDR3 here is CASSNGEYNEQFF. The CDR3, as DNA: TGTGCCAGCAGTAACGGGGAATACAATGAGCAGTTCTTC.